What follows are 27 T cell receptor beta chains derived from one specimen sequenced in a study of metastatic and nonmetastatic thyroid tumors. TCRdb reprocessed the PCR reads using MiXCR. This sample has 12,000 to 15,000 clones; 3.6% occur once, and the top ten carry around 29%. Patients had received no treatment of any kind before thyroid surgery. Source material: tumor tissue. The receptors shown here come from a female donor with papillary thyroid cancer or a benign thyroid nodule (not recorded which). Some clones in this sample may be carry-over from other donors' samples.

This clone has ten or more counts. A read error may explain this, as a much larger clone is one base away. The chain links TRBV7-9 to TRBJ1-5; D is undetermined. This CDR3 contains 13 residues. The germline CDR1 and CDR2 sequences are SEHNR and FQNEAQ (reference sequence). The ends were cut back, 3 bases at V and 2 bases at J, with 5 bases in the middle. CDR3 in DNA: TGTGCCAGCAGCTTCTACGGCAATCAGCCCCAGCATTTT. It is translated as CASSFYGNQPQHF.

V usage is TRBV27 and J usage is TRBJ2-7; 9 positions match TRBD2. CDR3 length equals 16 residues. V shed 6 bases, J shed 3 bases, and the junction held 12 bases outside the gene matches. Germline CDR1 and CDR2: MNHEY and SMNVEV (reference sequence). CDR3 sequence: CASRGSRREGIYEQYF. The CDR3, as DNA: TGTGCCAGCAGGGGGAGTCGGCGGGAGGGAATCTACGAGCAGTACTTC.

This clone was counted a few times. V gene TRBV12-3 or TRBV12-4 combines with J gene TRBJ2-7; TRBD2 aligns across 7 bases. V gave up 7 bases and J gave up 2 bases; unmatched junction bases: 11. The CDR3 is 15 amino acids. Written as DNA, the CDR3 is TGTGCCAGCACCTATAGGCCTAGCGGACCCTACGAGCAGTACTTC. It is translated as CASTYRPSGPYEQYF.

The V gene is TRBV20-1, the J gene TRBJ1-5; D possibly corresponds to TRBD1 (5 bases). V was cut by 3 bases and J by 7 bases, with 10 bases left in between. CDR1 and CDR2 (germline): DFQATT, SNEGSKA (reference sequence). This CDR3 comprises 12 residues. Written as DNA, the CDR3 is TGCAGTGCTAGTTCAGGGTTGCAGCCCCAGCATTTT. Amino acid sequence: CSASSGLQPQHF.

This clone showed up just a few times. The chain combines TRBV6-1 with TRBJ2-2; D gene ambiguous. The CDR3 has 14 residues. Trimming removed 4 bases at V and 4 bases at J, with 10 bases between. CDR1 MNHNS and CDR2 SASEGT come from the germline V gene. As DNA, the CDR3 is TGTGCCAGCAGTGCCGAGGTCGTCACCGGGGAGCTGTTTTTT. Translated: CASSAEVVTGELFF.

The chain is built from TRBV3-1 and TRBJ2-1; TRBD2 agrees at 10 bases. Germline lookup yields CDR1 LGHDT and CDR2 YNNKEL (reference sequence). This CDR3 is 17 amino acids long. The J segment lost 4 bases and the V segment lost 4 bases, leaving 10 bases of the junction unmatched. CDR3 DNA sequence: TGTGCCAGCAGCCGACCAAGGCGGACTAGCGGTTACAATGAGCAGTTCTTC. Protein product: CASSRPRRTSGYNEQFF.

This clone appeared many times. In nucleotides, the CDR3 is TGCAGTGCTAGAAATTCAGGGGTTGGGACTGAAGCTTTCTTT. Translating it yields CSARNSGVGTEAFF. J is TRBJ1-1 and V is TRBV20-1; D is perhaps TRBD1 (6 bases). Trimming stripped 2 bases from V and 5 bases from J, with 15 bases between. Germline V gene lookup returns CDR1 DFQATT and CDR2 SNEGSKA (reference sequence). The CDR3 loop spans 14 amino acids.

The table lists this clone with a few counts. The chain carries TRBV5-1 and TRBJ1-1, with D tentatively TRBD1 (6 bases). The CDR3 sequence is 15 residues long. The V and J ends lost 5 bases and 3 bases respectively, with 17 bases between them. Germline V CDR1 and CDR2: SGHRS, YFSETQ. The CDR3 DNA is TGCGCCAGCAGATCAGGGGTATCGAGTGACACTGAAGCTTTCTTT. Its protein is CASRSGVSSDTEAFF.

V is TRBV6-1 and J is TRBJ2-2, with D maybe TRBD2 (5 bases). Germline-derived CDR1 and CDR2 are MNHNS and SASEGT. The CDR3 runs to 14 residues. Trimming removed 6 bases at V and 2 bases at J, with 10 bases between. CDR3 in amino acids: CASRGSFNTGELFF. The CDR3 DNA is TGTGCCAGCAGGGGGAGTTTTAACACCGGGGAGCTGTTTTTT.

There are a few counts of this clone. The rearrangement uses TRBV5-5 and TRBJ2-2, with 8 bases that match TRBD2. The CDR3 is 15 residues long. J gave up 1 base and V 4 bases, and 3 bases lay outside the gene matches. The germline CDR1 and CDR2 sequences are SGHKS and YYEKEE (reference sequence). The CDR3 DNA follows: TGTGCCAGCAGCCCGGGAGGGGGGAACACCGGGGAGCTGTTTTTT. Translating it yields CASSPGGGNTGELFF.

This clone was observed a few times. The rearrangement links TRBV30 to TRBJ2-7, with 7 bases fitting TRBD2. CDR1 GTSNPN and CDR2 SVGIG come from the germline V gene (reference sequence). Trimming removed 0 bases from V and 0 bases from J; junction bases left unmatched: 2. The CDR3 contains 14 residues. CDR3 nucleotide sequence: TGTGCCTGGAGTGTGGGAGGGAGCTCCTACGAGCAGTACTTC. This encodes CAWSVGGSSYEQYF.

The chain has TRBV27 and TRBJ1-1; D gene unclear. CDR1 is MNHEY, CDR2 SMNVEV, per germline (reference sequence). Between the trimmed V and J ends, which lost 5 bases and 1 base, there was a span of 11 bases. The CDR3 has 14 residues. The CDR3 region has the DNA TGTGCCAGCAGTATAAAGCTGTCGAACACTGAAGCTTTCTTT. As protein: CASSIKLSNTEAFF.

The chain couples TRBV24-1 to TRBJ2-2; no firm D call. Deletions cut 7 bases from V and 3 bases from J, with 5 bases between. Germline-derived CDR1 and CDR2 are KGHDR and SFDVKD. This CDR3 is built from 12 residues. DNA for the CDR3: TGTGCCACCAGCTTGTACACCGGGGAGCTGTTTTTT. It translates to CATSLYTGELFF.

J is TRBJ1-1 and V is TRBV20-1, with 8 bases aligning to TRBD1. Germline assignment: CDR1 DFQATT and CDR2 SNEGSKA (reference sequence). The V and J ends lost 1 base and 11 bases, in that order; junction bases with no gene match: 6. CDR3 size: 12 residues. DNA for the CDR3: TGCAGTGCTAGAGGGCAGGGGGCGAAGGCTTTCTTT. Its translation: CSARGQGAKAFF.

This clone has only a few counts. The CDR3 nucleotides are TGTGCCAGCACCTCGGGAGACGCGGACCACAATGAGCAGTTCTTC. Amino acid sequence: CASTSGDADHNEQFF. The chain carries TRBV6-1 and TRBJ2-1; the D gene is possibly TRBD2 (6 bases). Germline V gives CDR1 MNHNS, CDR2 SASEGT. This CDR3 spans 15 amino acids. Trimming removed 7 bases from V and 5 bases from J, with 18 bases in between.

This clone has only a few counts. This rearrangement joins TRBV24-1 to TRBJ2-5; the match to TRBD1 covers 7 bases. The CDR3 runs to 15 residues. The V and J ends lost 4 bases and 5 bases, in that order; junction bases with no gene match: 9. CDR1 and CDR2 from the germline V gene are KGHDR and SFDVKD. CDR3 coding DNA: TGTGCCACCAGTGAGTCGACAGGGTTAGTGGAGACCCAGTACTTC. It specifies CATSESTGLVETQYF.

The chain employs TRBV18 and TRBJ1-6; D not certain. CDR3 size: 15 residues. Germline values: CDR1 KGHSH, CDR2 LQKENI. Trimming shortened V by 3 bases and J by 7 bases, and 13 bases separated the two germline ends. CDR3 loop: CASSPIDAKNSPLHF. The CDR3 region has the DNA TGTGCCAGCTCACCCATAGACGCCAAGAATTCACCCCTCCACTTT.

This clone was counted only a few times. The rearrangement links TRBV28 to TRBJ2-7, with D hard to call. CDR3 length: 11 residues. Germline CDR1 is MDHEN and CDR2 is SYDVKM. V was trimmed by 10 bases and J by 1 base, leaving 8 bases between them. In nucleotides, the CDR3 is TGTGCCACCTCTATGTCCTACGAGCAGTACTTC. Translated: CATSMSYEQYF.

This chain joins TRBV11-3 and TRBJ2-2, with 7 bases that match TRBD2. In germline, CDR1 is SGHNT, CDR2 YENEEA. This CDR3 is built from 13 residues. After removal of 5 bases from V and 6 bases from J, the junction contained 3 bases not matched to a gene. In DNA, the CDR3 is TGTGCCAGCAGCCCGGGAGGTGCCGGGGAGCTGTTTTTT. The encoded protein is CASSPGGAGELFF.

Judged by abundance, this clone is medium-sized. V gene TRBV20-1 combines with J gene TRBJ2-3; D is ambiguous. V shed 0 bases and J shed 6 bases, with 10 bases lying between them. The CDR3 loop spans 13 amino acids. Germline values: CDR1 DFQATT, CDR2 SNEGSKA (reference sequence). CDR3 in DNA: TGCAGTGCTAGAGATCCCGGTGTGGATACGCAGTATTTT. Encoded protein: CSARDPGVDTQYF.

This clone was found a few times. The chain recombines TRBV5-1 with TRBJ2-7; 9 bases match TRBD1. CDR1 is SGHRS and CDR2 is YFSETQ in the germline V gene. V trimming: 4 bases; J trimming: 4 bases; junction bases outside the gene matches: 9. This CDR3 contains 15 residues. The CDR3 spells CASSPTQGARYEQYF. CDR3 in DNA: TGCGCCAGCAGCCCGACACAGGGGGCAAGGTACGAGCAGTACTTC.

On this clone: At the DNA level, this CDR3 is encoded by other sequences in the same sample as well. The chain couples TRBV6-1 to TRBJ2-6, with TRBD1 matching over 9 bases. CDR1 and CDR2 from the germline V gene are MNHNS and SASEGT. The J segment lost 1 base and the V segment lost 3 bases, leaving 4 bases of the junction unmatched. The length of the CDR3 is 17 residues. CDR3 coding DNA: TGTGCCAGCAGTGAGAGGACAGGGGCATCTGGGGCCAACGTCCTGACTTTC. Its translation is CASSERTGASGANVLTF.

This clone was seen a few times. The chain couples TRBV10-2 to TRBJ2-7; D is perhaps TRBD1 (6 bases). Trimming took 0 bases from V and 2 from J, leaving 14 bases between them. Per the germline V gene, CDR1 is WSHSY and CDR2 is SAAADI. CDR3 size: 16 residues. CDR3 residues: CASSESTLGAAYEQYF. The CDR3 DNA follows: TGCGCCAGCAGTGAGTCGACTCTGGGGGCAGCCTACGAGCAGTACTTC.

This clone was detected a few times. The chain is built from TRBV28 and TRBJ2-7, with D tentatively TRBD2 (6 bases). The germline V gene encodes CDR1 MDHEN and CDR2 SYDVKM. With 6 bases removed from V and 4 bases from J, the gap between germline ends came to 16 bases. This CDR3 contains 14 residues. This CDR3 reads CASSRLESGYEQYV. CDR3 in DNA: TGTGCCAGCAGCCGACTAGAATCCGGTTACGAGCAGTACGTC.

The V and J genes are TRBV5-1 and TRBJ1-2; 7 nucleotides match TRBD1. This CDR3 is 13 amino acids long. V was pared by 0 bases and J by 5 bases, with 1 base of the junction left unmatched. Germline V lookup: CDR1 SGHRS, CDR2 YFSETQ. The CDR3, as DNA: TGCGCCAGCAGCTTGGAACAGGGGTATGGCTACACCTTC. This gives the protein CASSLEQGYGYTF.

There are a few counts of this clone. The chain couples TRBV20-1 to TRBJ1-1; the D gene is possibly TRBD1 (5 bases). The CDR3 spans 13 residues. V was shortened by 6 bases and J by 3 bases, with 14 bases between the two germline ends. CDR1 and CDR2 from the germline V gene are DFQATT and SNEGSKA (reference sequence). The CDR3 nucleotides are TGCAGTGCCGGGCGGGGGGAGGACACTGAAGCTTTCTTT. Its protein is CSAGRGEDTEAFF.

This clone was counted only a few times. In nucleotides, the CDR3 is TGTGCCAGTAGTATTCAGGTTTCCTACGAGCAGTACTTC. Translating it yields CASSIQVSYEQYF. The rearrangement joins TRBV19 to TRBJ2-7; D not certain. The CDR3 contains 13 residues. Germline V gene sequence: CDR1 LNHDA, CDR2 SQIVND (reference sequence). Trimming shortened V by 3 bases and J by 1 base, and 7 bases separated the two germline ends.